This T cell receptor beta chain derives from a study of T cell changes during pregnancy in multiple sclerosis. Data came from immunoSEQ multiplex PCR; TCRdb stores just in-frame clones and leaves some out. The data show fewer than 45,000 clones, around 90% seen once. This CDR3 comprises 14 residues. CDR1 is SNHLY and CDR2 is FYNNEI in the germline V gene. Trimming at V came to 5 bases and at J to 2 bases, leaving 3 bases not matched to a gene. The TCR originated in a female donor with multiple sclerosis, enrolled in a pregnancy study. The material was CD4+ T cells from peripheral blood mononuclear cells, obtained in the first trimester of pregnancy. The chain links TRBV2 to TRBJ1-2, with 9 bases lining up with TRBD1. CDR3 DNA: TGTGCCAGCAGTCCCGGGACAGGGAACTATGGCTACACCTTC. It specifies CASSPGTGNYGYTF.